This T cell receptor (beta chain) appears in the sequencing data of a study of patients and donors after allogeneic stem cell transplantation. This clonotype was counted only a few times. TCRdb passed the RT-PCR reads through MiXCR, listing each CDR3 protein once. The table lists 2,500 to 3,500 distinct CDR3 sequences, approximately 5.6% of them singletons. The sequenced sample was blood, either unsorted or a sorted T cell fraction (not recorded which). The sequence was obtained from a human donor who was either an allogeneic HSCT recipient or a stem cell or donor lymphocyte infusion donor (not recorded which). It is not recorded whose cells these are; they may come from a transplant donor.

CDR3 in amino acids: CSAASGNTGELFF. The DNA for the CDR3 is TGCAGCGCTGCCTCAGGGAACACCGGGGAGCTGTTTTTT. The chain recombines TRBV29-1 with TRBJ2-2; D is uncertain. The CDR3 has 13 residues. Germline CDR1 and CDR2: SQVTM and ANQGSEA. The V end lost 7 bases, the J end lost 1 base, and 10 bases lay between the germline ends.